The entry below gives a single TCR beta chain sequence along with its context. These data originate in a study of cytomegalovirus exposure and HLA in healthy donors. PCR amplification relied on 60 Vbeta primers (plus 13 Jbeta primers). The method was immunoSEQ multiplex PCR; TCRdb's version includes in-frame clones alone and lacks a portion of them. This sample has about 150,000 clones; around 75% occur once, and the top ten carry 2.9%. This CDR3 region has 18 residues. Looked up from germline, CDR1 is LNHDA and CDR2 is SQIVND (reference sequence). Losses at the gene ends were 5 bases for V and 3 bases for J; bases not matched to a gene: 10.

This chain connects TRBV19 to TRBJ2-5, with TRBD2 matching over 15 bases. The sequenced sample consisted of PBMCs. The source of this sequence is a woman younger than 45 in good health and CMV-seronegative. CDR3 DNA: TGTGCCAGTAGTCCCCGGACTAGCGGGGGGGGTATTAAAGAGACCCAGTACTTC. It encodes CASSPRTSGGGIKETQYF. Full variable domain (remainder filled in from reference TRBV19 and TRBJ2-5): DGGITQSPKYLFRKEGQNVTLSCEQNLNHDAMYWYRQDPGQGLRLIYYSQIVNDFQKGDIAEGYSVSREKKESFPLTVTSAQKNPTAFYLCASSPRTSGGGIKETQYFGPGTRLLVL.